Each of the 17 T cell receptor beta chains below was sequenced from the same sample in a study of T cells in Graves' hyperthyroidism and ophthalmopathy. TCR beta CDR3 regions were amplified from RNA transcripts. The HTBI set primed first-round TCR CDR3 RT-PCR. MiXCR was run by TCRdb on the multiplex PCR reads, yielding one entry per CDR3 protein. Of about 500,000 distinct CDR3 sequences detected, about a sixth appear once; the ten largest clones hold about 17%. The sample comprised blood. These receptors were obtained from a woman aged 18-35 years with Graves' hyperthyroidism.

This clonotype was detected ten times or more. The chain employs TRBV11-2 and TRBJ2-5, with unresolved D. The germline V gene has CDR1 SGHAT and CDR2 FQNNGV. The V gene lost 5 bases and the J gene lost 0 bases, with 13 bases spanning the gap. This CDR3 is 15 amino acids long. Here the CDR3 reads CASSPFLANQETQYF. The DNA for the CDR3 is TGTGCCAGCAGCCCGTTTTTGGCGAACCAAGAGACCCAGTACTTC.

V is TRBV14 and J is TRBJ1-2, with D possibly TRBD1 on 6 matching bases. V lost 0 bases and J lost 4, with 12 bases in between. The CDR3 sequence is 15 residues long. Germline CDR1 reads SGHDN; CDR2 reads FVKESK. The CDR3 region is CASSQDLVRGYGYTF. CDR3 in DNA: TGTGCCAGCAGCCAAGATCTGGTCAGGGGCTATGGCTACACCTTC. Together with reference TRBV14 and TRBJ1-2, the CDR3 gives the full variable domain: EAGVTQFPSHSVIEKGQTVTLRCDPISGHDNLYWYRRVMGKEIKFLLHFVKESKQDESGMPNNRFLAERTGGTYSTLKVQPAELEDSGVYFCASSQDLVRGYGYTFGSGTRLTVV.

This clonotype has a count of ten or more. The V gene is TRBV12-3 or TRBV12-4, the J gene TRBJ2-2; D possibly uses TRBD1 or TRBD2 (5 bases each). Trimming took 1 base from V and 6 from J, leaving 6 bases between them. CDR3 length: 13 residues. CDR3 sequence (DNA): TGTGCCAGCAGTTTAGGGGGACCCGGGGAGCTGTTTTTT. Amino acids: CASSLGGPGELFF.

This clonotype was observed at least ten times. The chain is built from TRBV3-1 and TRBJ2-5; D is perhaps TRBD2 (7 bases). V gave up 1 base and J gave up 7 bases, with 16 bases separating them. Per germline, CDR1 LGHDT and CDR2 YNNKEL (reference sequence). The CDR3 is 15 amino acids. In DNA form, the CDR3 reads TGTGCCAGCAGCCAAGTTTTGGGGGGGGCGGGGACCCAGTACTTC. Amino acids: CASSQVLGGAGTQYF.

A few counts support this clonotype. V usage is TRBV18 and J usage is TRBJ2-2, with D perhaps matching TRBD1 (6 bases). CDR1 is KGHSH, CDR2 LQKENI, per germline. The V and J ends lost 6 bases and 1 base respectively, with 9 bases between them. The CDR3 loop spans 14 amino acids. The DNA of the CDR3 is TGTGCCAGCTCCCGACAGGAGAACACCGGGGAGCTGTTTTTT. Encoded protein: CASSRQENTGELFF.

In its sample, this clonotype was seen a few times. V is TRBV7-8 and J is TRBJ2-1; 9 bases are shared with TRBD1. Germline lookup yields CDR1 SGHVS and CDR2 FQNEAQ. The CDR3 length is 16 residues. The J segment lost 7 bases and the V segment lost 4 bases, leaving 11 bases of the junction unmatched. Here the CDR3 DNA reads TGTGCCAGCAGCTCAATCCCGGGACAGGGACGGAATGAGCAGTTCTTC. Its protein is CASSSIPGQGRNEQFF. Based on the CDR3 plus reference TRBV7-8 and TRBJ2-1, the full variable domain is GAGVSQSPRYKVAKRGQDVALRCDPISGHVSLFWYQQALGQGPEFLTYFQNEAQLDKSGLPSDRFFAERPEGSVSTLKIQRTQQEDSAVYLCASSSIPGQGRNEQFFGPGTRLTVL.

The genes are TRBV2 and TRBJ1-5; D is undetermined. V was cut by 2 bases and J by 6 bases, with 11 bases left in between. CDR3 length: 14 amino acids. Germline V lookup: CDR1 SNHLY, CDR2 FYNNEI. The CDR3 DNA follows: TGTGCCAGCAGTGAATTCGGAGGGCCTCAGCCCCAGCATTTT. Translation gives CASSEFGGPQPQHF.

This clonotype was observed at least ten times. The genes are TRBV7-8 and TRBJ1-2; TRBD1 aligns across 8 bases. This CDR3 has 13 residues. The V gene's germline CDR1 is SGHVS and CDR2 FQNEAQ. The junction had 4 bases not matched to a gene; V was cut back by 3 bases and J by 7 bases. Here the CDR3 reads CASSLQGARGYTF. The CDR3 nucleotides read TGTGCCAGCAGCTTGCAGGGGGCTCGTGGCTACACCTTC.

To note about this clonotype: A clone one base away is much larger, so this may be a read error. The chain joins TRBV28 to TRBJ2-7; TRBD1 matches at 8 bases. CDR3 size: 12 residues. Unmatched junction bases numbered 4, after V lost 8 bases and J lost 4 bases. Per germline, CDR1 MDHEN and CDR2 SYDVKM. The CDR3 DNA sequence: TGTGCCAGCGCAGGGGGCTTGTACGAGCAGTACTTC. It yields the protein CASAGGLYEQYF.

The rearrangement joins TRBV20-1 to TRBJ1-4; D not resolved. Trimming left V 5 bases short and J 8 bases short, with 12 bases between. The germline CDR1 and CDR2 sequences are DFQATT and SNEGSKA (reference sequence). The CDR3 has 12 amino acids. The CDR3 loop is CSAGDLGEKLFF. The CDR3 region has the DNA TGCAGTGCTGGCGACCTCGGGGAAAAACTGTTTTTT.

This clonotype came up a few times. The genes are TRBV28 and TRBJ1-5, with 8 bases fitting TRBD1. CDR1 is MDHEN and CDR2 is SYDVKM in the germline V gene. The CDR3 is 17 amino acids. V lost 6 bases and J lost 6; bases outside the gene matches: 16. CDR3 sequence reads: CASRKMDRERLSQPQHF. The DNA of the CDR3 is TGTGCCAGCAGGAAAATGGACAGGGAGCGGTTGAGTCAGCCCCAGCATTTT.

The chain combines TRBV5-1 with TRBJ2-7; 13 positions match TRBD2. Germline V gene lookup returns CDR1 SGHRS and CDR2 YFSETQ. After removal of 3 bases from V and 2 bases from J, the junction contained 23 bases not matched to a gene. This CDR3 comprises 22 residues. The CDR3 sequence: CASSSLTNAGTSGKGDPYEQYF. Here the CDR3 DNA reads TGCGCCAGCAGCTCCCTAACTAATGCCGGGACTAGCGGGAAAGGAGATCCCTACGAGCAGTACTTC.

This clonotype was seen ten or more times. The V and J genes are TRBV7-2 and TRBJ2-7, with TRBD2 identical over 7 bases. Germline loops: CDR1 SGHTA, CDR2 FQGNSA. CDR3 length: 15 residues. V trimming: 5 bases; J trimming: 5 bases; junction bases outside the gene matches: 12. Written as DNA, the CDR3 is TGTGCCAGCAGCACACGCGGGAGCTTAAGGAACGAGCAGTACTTC. Its protein is CASSTRGSLRNEQYF.

This clonotype was observed at least ten times. The chain combines TRBV28 with TRBJ2-1; no definite D call. This CDR3 is built from 13 residues. The ends were cut back, 2 bases at V and 2 bases at J, with 4 bases in the middle. Germline lookup yields CDR1 MDHEN and CDR2 SYDVKM. The CDR3 DNA reads TGTGCCAGCAGTTTACAACCCTACAATGAGCAGTTCTTC. It translates to CASSLQPYNEQFF. Full variable domain (outside the CDR3, taken from reference TRBV28 and TRBJ2-1): DVKVTQSSRYLVKRTGEKVFLECVQDMDHENMFWYRQDPGLGLRLIYFSYDVKMKEKGDIPEGYSVSREKKERFSLILESASTNQTSMYLCASSLQPYNEQFFGPGTRLTVL.

This clonotype came up many times. The chain has TRBV7-2 and TRBJ2-7; D remains ambiguous. Germline loops: CDR1 SGHTA, CDR2 FQGNSA. The V end was cut by 4 bases, the J end by 2 bases, with 9 bases between. CDR3 length: 13 residues. The CDR3 here is CASSSSRTYEQYF. The CDR3 bases are TGTGCCAGCAGCTCGAGCCGGACCTACGAGCAGTACTTC.

This clonotype was seen a few times. V and J are TRBV25-1 and TRBJ1-6, with D perhaps matching TRBD1 (5 bases). CDR3 length: 16 amino acids. The germline V gene has CDR1 MGHDK and CDR2 SYGVNS. V shed 2 bases and J shed 7 bases, with 15 bases lying between them. CDR3 in amino acids: CASSEELTVGNSPLHF. The DNA of the CDR3 is TGTGCCAGCAGTGAAGAGCTGACAGTAGGCAATTCACCCCTCCACTTT.

This clonotype has just a few counts. The rearrangement links TRBV25-1 to TRBJ1-5; the D is unclear. V shed 7 bases and J shed 0 bases, with 16 bases lying between them. Germline values: CDR1 MGHDK, CDR2 SYGVNS. The CDR3 spans 16 residues. The CDR3, as DNA: TGTGCCAGCACCCTACCAGCACCATATAGCAATCAGCCCCAGCATTTT. It is translated as CASTLPAPYSNQPQHF.